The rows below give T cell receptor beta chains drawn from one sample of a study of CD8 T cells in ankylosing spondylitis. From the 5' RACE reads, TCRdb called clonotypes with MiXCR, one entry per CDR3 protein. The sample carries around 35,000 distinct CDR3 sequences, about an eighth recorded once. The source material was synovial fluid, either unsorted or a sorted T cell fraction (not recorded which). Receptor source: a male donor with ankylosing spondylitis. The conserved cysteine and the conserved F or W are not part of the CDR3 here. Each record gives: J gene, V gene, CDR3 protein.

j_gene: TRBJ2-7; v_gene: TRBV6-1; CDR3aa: ASSDEGGAPYEQY
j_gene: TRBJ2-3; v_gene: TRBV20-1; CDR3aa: SARDALGPDTQY
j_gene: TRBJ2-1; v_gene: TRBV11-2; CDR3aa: ASSLKGYLIPPLRDEQF
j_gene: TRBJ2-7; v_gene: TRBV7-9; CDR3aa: ASSLATAGGPYEQY
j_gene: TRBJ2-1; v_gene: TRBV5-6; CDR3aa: ASSLSFYNEQF
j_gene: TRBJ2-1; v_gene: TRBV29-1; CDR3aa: SVVEGRGLNEQF
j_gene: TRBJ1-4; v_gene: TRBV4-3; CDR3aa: ASSQLAATNEKLF
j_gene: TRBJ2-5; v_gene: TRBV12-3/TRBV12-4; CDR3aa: ASSPPGTGEEGETQY
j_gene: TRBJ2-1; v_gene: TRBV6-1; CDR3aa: ASSLAGASNEQF
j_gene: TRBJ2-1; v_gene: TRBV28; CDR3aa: ASTTYNEQF
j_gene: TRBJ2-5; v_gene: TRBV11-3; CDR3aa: ASSSKASSGITRKYQETQY
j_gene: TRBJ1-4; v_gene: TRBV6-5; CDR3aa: ASTNGEKLF
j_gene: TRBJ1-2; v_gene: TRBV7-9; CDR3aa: ASSLDRDYGYT
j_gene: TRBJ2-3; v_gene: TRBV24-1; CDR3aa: ATSDYLNRRDTQY
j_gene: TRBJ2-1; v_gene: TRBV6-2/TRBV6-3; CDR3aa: ASSYSDYNEQF